Below, 20 T cell receptor beta chains from the same sample are listed, as sequenced in a study of human T cells and chemical hapten exposure. The time point was: patch test 2, 6 weeks after DPC sensitization. Stated treatment: therapeutic diphenylcyclopropenone sensitization with weekly scalp DPC. Each CDR3 protein gets one entry after TCRdb re-called the RACE reads with MiXCR. The sample has approximately 92,000 distinct CDR3 sequences, over 10% seen once. The specimen comprised whole blood, sampled in connection with sensitization to the hapten diphenylcyclopropenone (DPC). The receptors originated from a woman between 40 and 55 years old with alopecia areata. Some clones in this sample may be carry-over from other donors' samples.

This clonotype was found many times. DNA of the CDR3: TGTGCCAGTACTAGCGGGAGAGGATCCTACAATGAGCAGTTCTTC. This translates into CASTSGRGSYNEQFF. The chain employs TRBV19 and TRBJ2-1; 10 bases match TRBD2. Per germline, CDR1 LNHDA and CDR2 SQIVND (reference sequence). V was pared by 7 bases and J by 1 base, with 4 bases of the junction left unmatched. The CDR3 loop spans 15 amino acids. The full variable domain, with the rest looked up from reference TRBV19 and TRBJ2-1, is DGGITQSPKYLFRKEGQNVTLSCEQNLNHDAMYWYRQDPGQGLRLIYYSQIVNDFQKGDIAEGYSVSREKKESFPLTVTSAQKNPTAFYLCASTSGRGSYNEQFFGPGTRLTVL.

The chain is built from TRBV2 and TRBJ2-3; maybe TRBD2 (5 bases). This CDR3 spans 18 amino acids. Trimming removed 0 bases at V and 0 bases at J, with 16 bases between. The germline gives CDR1 SNHLY, CDR2 FYNNEI. The CDR3 DNA is TGTGCCAGCAGTGAAGCGCTTCGAAGTGGACTCAGCACAGATACGCAGTATTTT. Translating it yields CASSEALRSGLSTDTQYF.

This clonotype was counted at least ten times. The chain uses TRBV27 and TRBJ2-7; the D gene is possibly TRBD2 (6 bases). The V gene's germline CDR1 is MNHEY and CDR2 SMNVEV (reference sequence). Trimming took 8 bases from V and 2 from J, leaving 16 bases between them. This CDR3 spans 14 amino acids. CDR3 bases: TGTGCCAGCGGGTTGGGGGGAGGTGCCTACGAGCAGTACTTC. Translation: CASGLGGGAYEQYF.

The CDR3: CASSPPRGGPETQYF. CDR3 coding DNA: TGTGCCAGCTCACCACCGCGGGGGGGTCCCGAGACCCAGTACTTC. The rearrangement uses TRBV18 and TRBJ2-5; 9 nucleotides agree with TRBD2. After removal of 0 bases from V and 5 bases from J, the junction contained 4 bases not matched to a gene. The CDR3 is made up of 15 amino acids. Germline V gene data show CDR1 as KGHSH and CDR2 as LQKENI. The full variable domain, with the rest looked up from reference TRBV18 and TRBJ2-5, is NAGVMQNPRHLVRRRGQEARLRCSPMKGHSHVYWYRQLPEEGLKFMVYLQKENIIDESGMPKERFSAEFPKEGPSILRIQQVVRGDSAAYFCASSPPRGGPETQYFGPGTRLLVL.

This clonotype was observed a handful of times. The chain carries TRBV28 and TRBJ2-1; 10 nucleotides align to TRBD1. Unmatched junction bases numbered 5, after V lost 2 bases and J lost 7 bases. This CDR3 has 15 amino acids. Germline V gene sequence: CDR1 MDHEN, CDR2 SYDVKM. The CDR3 DNA sequence: TGTGCCAGCAGTTTAGTCGGACAGGGGGTTAATGAGCAGTTCTTC. The encoded protein is CASSLVGQGVNEQFF. Combining the CDR3 with reference TRBV28 and TRBJ2-1 gives the whole variable domain DVKVTQSSRYLVKRTGEKVFLECVQDMDHENMFWYRQDPGLGLRLIYFSYDVKMKEKGDIPEGYSVSREKKERFSLILESASTNQTSMYLCASSLVGQGVNEQFFGPGTRLTVL.

The sample holds a few counts of this clonotype. This chain uses TRBV28 with TRBJ1-1; the D is unclear. The CDR3 runs 13 residues. CDR1 is MDHEN, CDR2 SYDVKM, per germline. V was cut by 2 bases and J by 5 bases, with 9 bases left in between. CDR3 bases: TGTGCCAGCAGTTTACTGACGAGGACTGAAGCTTTCTTT. This translates into CASSLLTRTEAFF.

CDR3: CASRTPSTDTQYF. In DNA, the CDR3 is TGTGCCAGCAGGACTCCTAGCACAGATACGCAGTATTTT. This chain links TRBV11-2 with TRBJ2-3, with D unclear. Germline V gene sequence: CDR1 SGHAT, CDR2 FQNNGV. V gave up 6 bases and J gave up 0 bases, with 7 bases separating them. The CDR3 runs 13 residues.

The V call is TRBV7-2, the J call TRBJ2-2, with TRBD2 matching over 11 bases. Germline V gene lookup returns CDR1 SGHTA and CDR2 FQGNSA. The CDR3 runs 15 residues. In DNA, the CDR3 is TGTGCTTCTGCACTAGCGGGAGAGGGCACCGGGGAGCTGTTTTTT. Protein sequence: CASALAGEGTGELFF.

Many counts were recorded for this clonotype. The chain combines TRBV7-2 with TRBJ2-2, with D unclear. V was clipped by 5 bases and J by 2 bases, with 6 bases between them. Per germline, CDR1 SGHTA and CDR2 FQGNSA. CDR3 size: 13 residues. CDR3 nucleotides: TGTGCCAGCAGCACTCCAAACACCGGGGAGCTGTTTTTT. Translation: CASSTPNTGELFF.

This sequence joins TRBV28 and TRBJ2-3, with 9 bases aligning to TRBD2. Unmatched junction bases numbered 24, after V lost 4 bases and J lost 1 base. This CDR3 comprises 22 residues. Germline loops: CDR1 MDHEN, CDR2 SYDVKM. This chain's CDR3 is CASSSYRKLGTSWPYRTDTQYF. The DNA of the CDR3 is TGTGCCAGCAGTTCTTACAGGAAACTCGGGACTAGCTGGCCATACCGCACAGATACGCAGTATTTT.

This clonotype was recorded at least ten times. The chain is built from TRBV20-1 and TRBJ1-1; 8 bases align to TRBD1. The CDR3 has 15 amino acids. Germline-derived CDR1 and CDR2 are DFQATT and SNEGSKA (reference sequence). In DNA, the CDR3 is TGCAGCCCCTACAGGGGGGCTCAATTGAACACTGAAGCTTTCTTT. Residues: CSPYRGAQLNTEAFF.

This clonotype was observed at least ten times. The chain couples TRBV7-2 to TRBJ2-2; no reliable D call. The V gene lost 4 bases and the J gene lost 6 bases, with 6 bases spanning the gap. From germline, CDR1 is SGHTA and CDR2 FQGNSA. This CDR3 spans 12 amino acids. CDR3 coding DNA: TGTGCCAGCAGCTCCCCCCCCGGGGAGCTGTTTTTT. This gives the protein CASSSPPGELFF.

The chain joins TRBV11-2 to TRBJ1-1; TRBD1 is a possible D gene (5 bases). Germline CDR1 and CDR2: SGHAT and FQNNGV. V was shortened by 7 bases and J by 1 base, with 16 bases between the two germline ends. CDR3 length: 15 amino acids. The CDR3 coding sequence is TGTGCCAGCACCCTTGTAGGCGGGGGGAACACTGAAGCTTTCTTT. This sequence encodes CASTLVGGGNTEAFF.

The gene calls are TRBV20-1 and TRBJ2-3, with TRBD2 as a possible D gene (6 bases). In germline, CDR1 is DFQATT, CDR2 SNEGSKA (reference sequence). The V and J ends lost 1 base and 6 bases respectively, with 17 bases between them. The CDR3 is 15 amino acids. The CDR3 protein is CSARVGAGHTDTQYF. The CDR3 DNA reads TGCAGTGCTAGAGTCGGAGCGGGTCATACTGATACGCAGTATTTT.

This clonotype was detected ten times or more. The rearrangement joins TRBV20-1 to TRBJ2-5, with D perhaps TRBD2 (5 bases). The germline V and J ends were trimmed by 5 bases and 6 bases, with 19 bases remaining between them. Germline loops: CDR1 DFQATT, CDR2 SNEGSKA (reference sequence). The CDR3 spans 14 residues. The CDR3 DNA is TGCAGTGCTGCTAGCCAGCCACCTCCGAAGACCCAGTACTTC. It specifies CSAASQPPPKTQYF.

In this sample, this clonotype turned up many times. The V gene is TRBV5-1, the J gene TRBJ2-1; 7 bases match TRBD1. Germline CDR1 SGHRS, CDR2 YFSETQ. Trimming at V came to 6 bases and at J to 3 bases, leaving 6 bases not matched to a gene. The CDR3 sequence is 14 residues long. CDR3 region: CASTPGQFYNEQFF. The DNA for the CDR3 is TGCGCCAGCACCCCGGGACAGTTCTACAATGAGCAGTTCTTC.

In its sample, this clonotype was seen many times. The V and J genes are TRBV3-1 and TRBJ2-2, with 8 bases matching TRBD2. Germline V gene data show CDR1 as LGHDT and CDR2 as YNNKEL (reference sequence). This CDR3 contains 16 residues. V trimming: 4 bases; J trimming: 11 bases; junction bases outside the gene matches: 15. CDR3 nucleotide sequence: TGTGCCAGCAGCCCTCTCCCACCGGGGGGGGGTGGCGAGCTGTTTTTT. Amino acid sequence: CASSPLPPGGGGELFF.

This clonotype was recorded many times. This chain joins TRBV19 and TRBJ2-2; either TRBD1 or TRBD2 may supply D (6 bases each). CDR3 length: 15 amino acids. Germline V gene sequence: CDR1 LNHDA, CDR2 SQIVND (reference sequence). The V and J ends lost 6 bases and 4 bases respectively, with 15 bases between them. DNA for the CDR3: TGTGCCAGTAGGGGGGGCGTCCTACTCACCGGGGAGCTGTTTTTT. Encoded protein: CASRGGVLLTGELFF.

This clonotype was recorded at least ten times. V gene TRBV9 combines with J gene TRBJ1-6; D unresolved. The CDR3 has 17 residues. Germline V gene data show CDR1 as SGDLS and CDR2 as YYNGEE. Trimming cost V 6 bases and J 0 bases, with 16 bases left between them. The CDR3 DNA is TGTGCCAGCACCCTCCCCCCGAATTCCTCCTATAATTCACCCCTCCACTTT. It translates to CASTLPPNSSYNSPLHF.

In this sample, this clonotype turned up a few times. V and J are TRBV18 and TRBJ1-4, with D possibly matching TRBD1 (5 bases). This CDR3 region has 14 residues. The germline V gene encodes CDR1 KGHSH and CDR2 LQKENI. The V end lost 2 bases, the J end lost 7 bases, and 11 bases lay between the germline ends. The CDR3 is CASSPGASGEKLFF. Here the CDR3 DNA reads TGTGCCAGCTCACCAGGGGCCTCTGGTGAAAAACTGTTTTTT.